These T cell receptor beta chains were read from a single sample in a study of identical twins. Each CDR3 protein gets one entry after TCRdb re-called the 5' RACE reads with MiXCR. The sample records about 210,000 distinct CDR3 sequences, roughly a tenth being singletons. Sequences were obtained from memory (CD45RO+) T cells sorted from blood. The receptors derive from a woman between 18 and 29 years old in good health. The CDR3 runs from the conserved cysteine through the conserved F or W. A D gene is named only where the DNA matches it firmly. Clone size is stated in some rows and not others, as once, few, many or a class when expanded.

few	TRBV6-1	TRBJ2-7	-	TGTGCCAGCAGCTTCAAACAGGGCTACGAGCAGTACTTC	CASSFKQGYEQYF
-	TRBV2	TRBJ2-3	-	TGTGCCAGCAGGGACGGGGGAATGATCACAGATACGCAGTATTTT	CASRDGGMITDTQYF
-	TRBV20-1	TRBJ2-7	-	TGCAGTGCTAGAGATGTGGGACCCTACGAGCAGTACTTC	CSARDVGPYEQYF
-	TRBV7-6	TRBJ1-1	-	TGTGCCAGCATCTCTTACGAGTCCACTGAAGCTTTCTTT	CASISYESTEAFF
-	TRBV6-2/TRBV6-3	TRBJ2-7	-	TGTGCCAGCAGTTACTACCTAGAGGACTACGAGCAGTACTTC	CASSYYLEDYEQYF
-	TRBV12-3/TRBV12-4	TRBJ2-7	-	TGTGCCAGCAGACTGGACGACTACGAGCAGTACTTC	CASRLDDYEQYF
few	TRBV2	TRBJ2-5	-	TGTGCCAGCAACCAGGCGTTTTGGTCGGAGACCCAGTACTTC	CASNQAFWSETQYF
few	TRBV12-3/TRBV12-4	TRBJ1-1	-	TGTGCCAGCAGTTTGTCGACAATGGGCACTGAAGCTTTCTTT	CASSLSTMGTEAFF
many	TRBV4-1	TRBJ2-1	TRBD2	TGCGCCAGCAGCCCAAACCCCGGACTAGCGGGAGGCAATGAGCAGTTCTTC	CASSPNPGLAGGNEQFF
few	TRBV20-1	TRBJ1-2	-	TGCAGTGCAAGGGATGGCTACACCTTC	CSARDGYTF
few	TRBV10-3	TRBJ2-5	TRBD2	TGTGCCATCAGTGTTAGCGGGGGGAAGGAGGAGACCCAGTACTTC	CAISVSGGKEETQYF
-	TRBV15	TRBJ2-3	-	TGTGCCACCATCCGTCTGGGGGCACACGATACGCAGTATTTT	CATIRLGAHDTQYF
-	TRBV4-3	TRBJ1-6	-	TGCGCCAGCAGCCAGGGGTGGACCTATAATTCACCCCTCCACTTT	CASSQGWTYNSPLHF
few	TRBV2	TRBJ2-3	-	TGTGCCAGCAGTGGAGTAGTTACAGATACGCAGTATTTT	CASSGVVTDTQYF
few	TRBV27	TRBJ2-7	-	TGTGCCAGCAGGGGTTACTACGAGCAGTACTTC	CASRGYYEQYF
few	TRBV5-6	TRBJ2-7	-	TGTGCCAGCAGCTTGTACCTAGTCACCTACGAGCAGTACTTC	CASSLYLVTYEQYF
many	TRBV12-3/TRBV12-4	TRBJ2-1	TRBD2	TGTGCCAGCAGTCTCCGGGGACTAGCGCGCTTCTCCTACAATGAGCAGTTCTTC	CASSLRGLARFSYNEQFF
many	TRBV5-1	TRBJ2-3	-	TGCGCCAGCAGCTTGGGTTCCGCGTCAGATACGCAGTATTTT	CASSLGSASDTQYF
many	TRBV20-1	TRBJ2-1	TRBD2	TGCAGTGCTAGTCCGCTAGCGGTCGACTACAATGAGCAGTTCTTC	CSASPLAVDYNEQFF
few	TRBV7-9	TRBJ1-2	-	TGTGCCAGCAGCACAAACAGGGAAGAAGGCTACACCTTC	CASSTNREEGYTF
-	TRBV7-9	TRBJ2-3	TRBD2	TGTGCCAGCAGCTTGGCGGGGGGGCGAGCAGATACGCAGTATTTT	CASSLAGGRADTQYF